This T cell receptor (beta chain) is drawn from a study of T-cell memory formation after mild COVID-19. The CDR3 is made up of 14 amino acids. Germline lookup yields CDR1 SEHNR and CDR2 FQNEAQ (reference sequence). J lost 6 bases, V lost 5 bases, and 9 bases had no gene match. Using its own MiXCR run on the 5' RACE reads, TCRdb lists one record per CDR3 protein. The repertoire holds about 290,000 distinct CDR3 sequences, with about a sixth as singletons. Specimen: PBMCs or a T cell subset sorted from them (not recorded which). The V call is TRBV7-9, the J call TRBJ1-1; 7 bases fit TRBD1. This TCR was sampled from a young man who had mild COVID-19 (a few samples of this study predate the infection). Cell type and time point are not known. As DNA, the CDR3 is TGTGCCAGCAGCCGGGGACAGCGAGGGGCTGAAGCTTTCTTT. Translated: CASSRGQRGAEAFF.